The clone carrying this TCR beta chain has a handful of counts. Everyone who took part was roughly 18 to 89 years old, and they came from fewer than 25 US areas. The source of the sample is a study of blood T cell repertoires in COVID-19. Method: immunoSEQ multiplex PCR; TCRdb's copy keeps in-frame clones and lacks some. The sample lists about 430,000 clones; 88% were seen once. The TCR comes from a woman younger than 30 who had been exposed to COVID-19. Sequencing used PBMCs or T cells enriched from blood (not recorded which).

CDR3 nucleotide sequence: TGTGCCAGCAGACTAACCGGGACTATCACAGATACGCAGTATTTT. It specifies CASRLTGTITDTQYF. The J gene is TRBJ2-3, the V gene TRBV6-5, with 7 nucleotides matching TRBD2. Per germline, CDR1 MNHEY and CDR2 SVGAGI. The CDR3 contains 15 residues. J lost 2 bases, V lost 6 bases, and 8 bases had no gene match.